This TCR beta chain was observed in a study of regulatory T cells in long-lasting Graves disease. Looking at the study overall: Antithyroid drugs had been taken by newly diagnosed Graves' patients for under 3 months. General observations from the study: Persistent Graves' patients had lower TCR diversity than newly diagnosed ones.

Building the TCR beta libraries relied on iRepertoire HTBI primers, and CDR3 regions underwent Arm-PCR. Authors' analysis steps: Sequenced samples collectively carried 62 TRBV and 14 TRBJ segments. TCRdb used MiXCR to reprocess the multiplex PCR reads, holding one entry per CDR3 protein. TCRdb's processing, not the authors' own work, is the source of the V and J calls. The sample contains over 300,000 distinct CDR3 sequences, around a sixth of which appear only once. There are a few counts of this clonotype. Its specificity is unknown. The time point here: newly diagnosed GD, antithyroid drugs for less than 3 months. PBMC-extracted RNA yielded the TCR library. A peripheral blood sample, roughly 9.8 milliliters in volume, was drawn into EDTA tubes. The V segment lost 6 bases and the J segment 6 bases; nucleotides outside the gene matches: 12. The CDR3 is 15 residues long. Looked up from germline, CDR1 is KGHSH and CDR2 is LQKENI.

The TCR comes from a female donor with Graves disease. The rearrangement links TRBV18 to TRBJ2-3; TRBD2 matches 7 bases. The sequencing used peripheral blood mononuclear cells (PBMCs), collected at new diagnosis, from a patient treated with antithyroid drugs. As DNA, the CDR3 is TGTGCCAGCTCTGGGGACTACCCACATCGGGATACGCAGTATTTT. As protein: CASSGDYPHRDTQYF.